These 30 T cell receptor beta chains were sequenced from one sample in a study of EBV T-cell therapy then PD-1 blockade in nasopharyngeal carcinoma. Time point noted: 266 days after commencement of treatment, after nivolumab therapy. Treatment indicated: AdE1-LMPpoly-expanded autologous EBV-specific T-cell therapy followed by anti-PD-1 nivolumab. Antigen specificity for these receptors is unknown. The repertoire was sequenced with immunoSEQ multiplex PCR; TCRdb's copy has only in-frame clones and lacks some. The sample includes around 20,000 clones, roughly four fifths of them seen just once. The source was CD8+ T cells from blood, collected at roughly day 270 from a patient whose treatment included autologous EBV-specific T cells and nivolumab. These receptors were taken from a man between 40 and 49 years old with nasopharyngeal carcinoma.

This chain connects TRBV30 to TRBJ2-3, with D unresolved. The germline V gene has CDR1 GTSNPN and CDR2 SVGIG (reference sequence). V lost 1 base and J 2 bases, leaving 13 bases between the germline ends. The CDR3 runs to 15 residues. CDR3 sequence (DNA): TGTGCCTGGAGTGGTAGGAAGCGACTCACAGATACGCAGTATTTT. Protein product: CAWSGRKRLTDTQYF.

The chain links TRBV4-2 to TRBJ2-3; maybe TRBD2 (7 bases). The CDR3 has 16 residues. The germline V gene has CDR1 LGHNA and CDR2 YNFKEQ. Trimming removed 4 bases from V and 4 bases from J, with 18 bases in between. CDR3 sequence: CASSPNHGEGADTQYF. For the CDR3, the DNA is TGTGCCAGCAGCCCAAACCATGGGGAGGGGGCAGATACGCAGTATTTT.

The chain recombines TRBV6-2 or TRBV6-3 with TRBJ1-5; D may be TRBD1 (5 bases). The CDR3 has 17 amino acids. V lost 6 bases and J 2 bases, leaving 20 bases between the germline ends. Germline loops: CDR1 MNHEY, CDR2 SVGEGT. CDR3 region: CASSKTRAGTGNQPQHF. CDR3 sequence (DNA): TGTGCCAGCAGCAAAACCCGGGCCGGGACTGGCAATCAGCCCCAGCATTTT.

The CDR3 loop reads CASSLGIKGNTEAFF. CDR3 DNA: TGCGCCAGCAGCTTGGGGATTAAGGGTAACACTGAAGCTTTCTTT. The chain uses TRBV5-1 and TRBJ1-1, with unresolved D. Germline V gene data show CDR1 as SGHRS and CDR2 as YFSETQ. CDR3 length: 15 amino acids. The V end was cut by 0 bases, the J end by 2 bases, with 11 bases between.

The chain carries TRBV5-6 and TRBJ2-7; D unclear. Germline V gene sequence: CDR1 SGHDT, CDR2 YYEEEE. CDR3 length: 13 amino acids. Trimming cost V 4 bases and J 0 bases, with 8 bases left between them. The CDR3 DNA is TGTGCCAGCAGCCGACACATCTCCTACGAGCAGTACTTC. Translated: CASSRHISYEQYF.

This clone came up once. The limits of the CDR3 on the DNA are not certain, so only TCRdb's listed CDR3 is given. The CDR3 region is CASRLAPWGEGNTIYF. The J gene is TRBJ1-3, the V gene TRBV12-2. TRBV12-2 is listed as a pseudogene. Counting both end residues, the CDR3 totals 16 amino acids.

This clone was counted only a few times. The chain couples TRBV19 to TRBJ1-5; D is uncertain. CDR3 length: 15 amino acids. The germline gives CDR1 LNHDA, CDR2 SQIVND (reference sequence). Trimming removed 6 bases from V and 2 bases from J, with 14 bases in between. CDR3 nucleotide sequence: TGTGCCAGTAGAAATCTAATGGGTCGCAATCAGCCCCAGCATTTT. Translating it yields CASRNLMGRNQPQHF.

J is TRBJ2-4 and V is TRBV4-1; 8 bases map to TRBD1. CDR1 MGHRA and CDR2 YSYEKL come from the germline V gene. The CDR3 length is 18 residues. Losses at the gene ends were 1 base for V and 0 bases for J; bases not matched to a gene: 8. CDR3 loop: CASSQAGTGDGAKNIQYF. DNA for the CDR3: TGCGCCAGCAGCCAAGCCGGGACAGGAGACGGAGCCAAAAACATTCAGTACTTC.

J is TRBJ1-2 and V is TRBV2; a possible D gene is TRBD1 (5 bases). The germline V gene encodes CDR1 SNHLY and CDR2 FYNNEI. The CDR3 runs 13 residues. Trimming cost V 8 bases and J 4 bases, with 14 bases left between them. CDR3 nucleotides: TGTGCCAGCGGGGCGAGCCGAGCCTATGGCTACACCTTC. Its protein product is CASGASRAYGYTF.

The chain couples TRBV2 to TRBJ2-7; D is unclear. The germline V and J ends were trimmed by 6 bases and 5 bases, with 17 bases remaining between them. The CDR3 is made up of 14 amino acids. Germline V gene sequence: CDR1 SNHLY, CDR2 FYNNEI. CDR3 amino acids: CASRLPRKDHEQYF. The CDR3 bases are TGTGCCAGCAGGTTGCCAAGAAAGGACCACGAGCAGTACTTC.

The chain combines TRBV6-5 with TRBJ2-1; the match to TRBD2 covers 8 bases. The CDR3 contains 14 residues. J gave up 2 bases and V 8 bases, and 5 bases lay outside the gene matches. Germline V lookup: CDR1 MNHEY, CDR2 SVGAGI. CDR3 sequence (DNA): TGTGCCAGCGACGGGGGGGATCCCTACAATGAGCAGTTCTTC. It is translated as CASDGGDPYNEQFF.

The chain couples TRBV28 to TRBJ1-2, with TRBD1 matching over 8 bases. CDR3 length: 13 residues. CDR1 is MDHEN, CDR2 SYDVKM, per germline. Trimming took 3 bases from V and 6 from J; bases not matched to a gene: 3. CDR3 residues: CASSFPTGDGYTF. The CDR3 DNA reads TGTGCCAGCAGTTTCCCGACAGGGGATGGCTACACCTTC.

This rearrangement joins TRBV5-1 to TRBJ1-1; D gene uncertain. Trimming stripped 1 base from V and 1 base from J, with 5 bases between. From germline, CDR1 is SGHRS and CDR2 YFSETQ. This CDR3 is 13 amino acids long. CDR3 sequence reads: CASSLLRNTEAFF. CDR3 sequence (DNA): TGCGCCAGCAGCTTGTTAAGGAACACTGAAGCTTTCTTT.

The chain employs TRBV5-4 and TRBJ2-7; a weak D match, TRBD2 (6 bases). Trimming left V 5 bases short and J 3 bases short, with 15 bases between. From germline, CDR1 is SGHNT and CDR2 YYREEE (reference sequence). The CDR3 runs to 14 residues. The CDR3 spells CASSSGTSLYEQYF. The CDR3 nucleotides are TGTGCCAGCAGTTCCGGGACTTCACTCTACGAGCAGTACTTC.

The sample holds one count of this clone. CDR3 residues: CATSRAGGHNTEAFF. CDR3 DNA: TGTGCCACCAGCAGAGCCGGGGGGCATAACACTGAAGCTTTCTTT. This chain connects TRBV15 to TRBJ1-1; weak D call: TRBD1 (6 bases). Germline loops: CDR1 LNHNV, CDR2 YYDKDF (reference sequence). Between the trimmed V and J ends, which lost 1 base and 2 bases, there was a span of 11 bases. This CDR3 contains 15 residues. The full variable domain, rest sourced from reference TRBV15 and TRBJ1-1, is DAMVIQNPRYQVTQFGKPVTLSCSQTLNHNVMYWYQQKSSQAPKLLFHYYDKDFNNEADTPDNFQSRRPNTSFCFLDIRSPGLGDTAMYLCATSRAGGHNTEAFFGQGTRLTVV.

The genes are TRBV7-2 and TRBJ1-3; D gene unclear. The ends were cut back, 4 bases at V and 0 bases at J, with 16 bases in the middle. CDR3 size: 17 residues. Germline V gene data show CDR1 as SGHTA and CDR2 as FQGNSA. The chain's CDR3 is CASSSLLVAYSGNTIYF. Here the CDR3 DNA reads TGTGCCAGCAGCTCCCTGCTGGTTGCTTACTCTGGAAACACCATATATTTT.

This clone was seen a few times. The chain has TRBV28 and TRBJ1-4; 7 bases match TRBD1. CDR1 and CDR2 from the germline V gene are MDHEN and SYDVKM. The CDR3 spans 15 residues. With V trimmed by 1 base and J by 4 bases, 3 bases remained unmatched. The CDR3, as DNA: TGTGCCAGCAGTTTATCGGGACAGAATAATGAAAAACTGTTTTTT. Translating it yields CASSLSGQNNEKLFF.

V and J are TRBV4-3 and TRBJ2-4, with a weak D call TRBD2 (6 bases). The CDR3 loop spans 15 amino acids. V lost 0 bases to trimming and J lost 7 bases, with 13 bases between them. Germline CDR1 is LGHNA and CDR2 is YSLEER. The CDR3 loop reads CASSQDTGAWNIQYF. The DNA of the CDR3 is TGCGCCAGCAGCCAAGATACGGGAGCGTGGAACATTCAGTACTTC.

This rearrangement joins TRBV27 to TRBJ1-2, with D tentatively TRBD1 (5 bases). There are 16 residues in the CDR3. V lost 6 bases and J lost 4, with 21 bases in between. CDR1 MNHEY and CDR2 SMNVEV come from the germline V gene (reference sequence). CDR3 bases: TGTGCCAGCAGCTTCCTTGGGGCTGCACTATCCTATGGCTACACCTTC. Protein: CASSFLGAALSYGYTF.

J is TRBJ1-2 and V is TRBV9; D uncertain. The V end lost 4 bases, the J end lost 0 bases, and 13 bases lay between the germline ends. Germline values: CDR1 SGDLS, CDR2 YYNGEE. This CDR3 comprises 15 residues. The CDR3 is CASSPHGYANYGYTF. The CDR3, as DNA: TGTGCCAGCAGCCCCCACGGATATGCTAACTATGGCTACACCTTC.

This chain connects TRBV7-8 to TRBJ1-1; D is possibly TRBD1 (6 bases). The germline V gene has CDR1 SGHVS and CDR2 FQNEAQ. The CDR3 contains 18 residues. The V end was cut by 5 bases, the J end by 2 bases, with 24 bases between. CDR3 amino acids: CASSPKKTGSAANTEAFF. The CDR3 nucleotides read TGTGCCAGCAGCCCAAAGAAGACAGGTTCGGCTGCAAACACTGAAGCTTTCTTT.

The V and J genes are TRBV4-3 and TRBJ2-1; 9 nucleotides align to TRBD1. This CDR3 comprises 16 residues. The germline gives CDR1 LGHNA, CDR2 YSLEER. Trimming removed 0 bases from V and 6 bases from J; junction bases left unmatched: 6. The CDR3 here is CASSQDYATGGNEQFF. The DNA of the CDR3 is TGCGCCAGCAGCCAAGATTACGCGACAGGGGGCAATGAGCAGTTCTTC.

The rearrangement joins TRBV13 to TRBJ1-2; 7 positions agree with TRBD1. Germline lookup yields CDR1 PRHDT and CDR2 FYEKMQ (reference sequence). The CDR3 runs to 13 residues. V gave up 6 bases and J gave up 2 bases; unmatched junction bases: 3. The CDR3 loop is CASRSGGNYGYTF. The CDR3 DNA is TGTGCCAGCAGGTCAGGGGGAAACTATGGCTACACCTTC.

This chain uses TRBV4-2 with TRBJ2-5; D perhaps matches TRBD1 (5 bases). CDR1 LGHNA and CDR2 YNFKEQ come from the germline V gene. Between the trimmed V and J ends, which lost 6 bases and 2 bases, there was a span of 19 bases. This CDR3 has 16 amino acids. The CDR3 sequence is CASRQHKTSGQETQYF. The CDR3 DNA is TGTGCCAGCAGGCAACACAAGACGTCAGGGCAAGAGACCCAGTACTTC.

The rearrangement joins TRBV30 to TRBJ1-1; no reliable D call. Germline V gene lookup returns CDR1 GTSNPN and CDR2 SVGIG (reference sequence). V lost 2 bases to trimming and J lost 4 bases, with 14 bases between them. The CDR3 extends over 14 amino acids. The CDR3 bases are TGTGCCTGGAGTCCTGTCGGGGTAGGCACTGAAGCTTTCTTT. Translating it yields CAWSPVGVGTEAFF.

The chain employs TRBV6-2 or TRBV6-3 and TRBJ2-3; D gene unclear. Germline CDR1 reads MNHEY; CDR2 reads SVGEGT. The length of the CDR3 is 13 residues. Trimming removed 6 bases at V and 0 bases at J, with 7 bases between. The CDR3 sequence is CASSLTSTDTQYF. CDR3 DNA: TGTGCCAGCAGCCTCACTAGCACAGATACGCAGTATTTT.

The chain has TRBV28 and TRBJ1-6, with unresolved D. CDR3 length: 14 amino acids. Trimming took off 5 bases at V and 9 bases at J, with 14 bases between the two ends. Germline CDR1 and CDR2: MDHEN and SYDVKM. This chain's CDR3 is CASSRPLGISPLHF. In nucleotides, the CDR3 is TGTGCCAGCAGTAGACCCTTGGGGATTTCACCCCTCCACTTT.

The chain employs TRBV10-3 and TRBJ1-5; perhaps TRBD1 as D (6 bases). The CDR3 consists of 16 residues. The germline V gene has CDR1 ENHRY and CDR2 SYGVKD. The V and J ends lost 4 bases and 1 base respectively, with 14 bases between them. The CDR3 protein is CAISASRDTSNQPQHF. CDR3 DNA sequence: TGTGCCATCAGTGCATCCCGGGACACCAGCAATCAGCCCCAGCATTTT.

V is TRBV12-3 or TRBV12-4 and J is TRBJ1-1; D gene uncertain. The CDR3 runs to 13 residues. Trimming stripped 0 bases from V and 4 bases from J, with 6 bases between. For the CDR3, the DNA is TGTGCCAGCAGTTTAGCGCAAGGCACTGAAGCTTTCTTT. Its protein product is CASSLAQGTEAFF.

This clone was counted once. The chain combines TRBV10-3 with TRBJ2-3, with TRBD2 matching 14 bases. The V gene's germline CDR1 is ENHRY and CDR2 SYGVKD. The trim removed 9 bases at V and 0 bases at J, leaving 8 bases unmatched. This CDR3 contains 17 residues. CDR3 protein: CAIGLAGGLGSTDTQYF. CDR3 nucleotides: TGTGCCATTGGACTAGCGGGGGGCCTAGGAAGCACAGATACGCAGTATTTT.